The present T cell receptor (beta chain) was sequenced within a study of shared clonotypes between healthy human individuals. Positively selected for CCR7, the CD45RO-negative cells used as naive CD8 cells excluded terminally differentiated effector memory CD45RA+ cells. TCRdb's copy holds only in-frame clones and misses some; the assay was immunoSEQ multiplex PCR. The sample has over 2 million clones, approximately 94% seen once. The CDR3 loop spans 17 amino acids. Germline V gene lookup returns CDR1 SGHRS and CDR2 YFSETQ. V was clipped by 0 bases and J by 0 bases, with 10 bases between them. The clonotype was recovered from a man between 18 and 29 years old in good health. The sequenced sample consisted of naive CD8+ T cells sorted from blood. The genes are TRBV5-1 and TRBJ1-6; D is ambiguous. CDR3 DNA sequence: TGCGCCAGCAGCTTGGCCGGCAGGAGCTCCTATAATTCACCCCTCCACTTT. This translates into CASSLAGRSSYNSPLHF.